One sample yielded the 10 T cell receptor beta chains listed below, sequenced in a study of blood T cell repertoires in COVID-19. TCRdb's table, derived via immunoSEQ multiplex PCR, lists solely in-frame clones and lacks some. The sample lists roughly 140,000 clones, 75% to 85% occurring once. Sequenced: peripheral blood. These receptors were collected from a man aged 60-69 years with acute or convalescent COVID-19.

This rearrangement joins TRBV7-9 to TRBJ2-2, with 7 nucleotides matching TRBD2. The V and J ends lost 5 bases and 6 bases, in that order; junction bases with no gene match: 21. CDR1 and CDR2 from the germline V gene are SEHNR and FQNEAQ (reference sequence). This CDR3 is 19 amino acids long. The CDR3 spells CASSPPESAGVYPPGELFF. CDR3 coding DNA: TGTGCCAGCAGCCCCCCCGAGAGTGCGGGAGTTTATCCTCCCGGGGAGCTGTTTTTT.

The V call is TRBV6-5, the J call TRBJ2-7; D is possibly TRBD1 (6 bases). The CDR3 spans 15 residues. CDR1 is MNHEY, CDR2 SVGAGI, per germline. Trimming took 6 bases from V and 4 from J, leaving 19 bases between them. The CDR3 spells CASSPEGQGLYEQYF. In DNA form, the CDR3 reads TGTGCCAGCAGCCCCGAGGGCCAGGGGTTGTACGAGCAGTACTTC.

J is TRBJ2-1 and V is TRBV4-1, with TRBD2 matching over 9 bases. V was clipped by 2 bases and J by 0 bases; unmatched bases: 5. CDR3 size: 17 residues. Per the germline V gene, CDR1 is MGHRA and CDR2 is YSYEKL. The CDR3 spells CASSQTNSGSSYNEQFF. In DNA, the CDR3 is TGCGCCAGCAGCCAAACCAATAGCGGGAGCTCCTACAATGAGCAGTTCTTC.

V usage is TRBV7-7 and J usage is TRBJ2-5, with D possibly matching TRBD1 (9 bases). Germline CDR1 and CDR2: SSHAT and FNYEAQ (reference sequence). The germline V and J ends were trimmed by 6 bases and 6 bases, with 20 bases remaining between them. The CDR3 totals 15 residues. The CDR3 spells CASSPGTGTRKTQYF. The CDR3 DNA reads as TGTGCCAGCAGTCCCGGGACAGGGACTAGGAAGACCCAGTACTTC. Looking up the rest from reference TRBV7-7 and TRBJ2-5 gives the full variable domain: GAGVSQSPRYKVTKRGQDVTLRCDPISSHATLYWYQQALGQGPEFLTYFNYEAQPDKSGLPSDRFSAERPEGSISTLTIQRTEQRDSAMYRCASSPGTGTRKTQYFGPGTRLLVL.

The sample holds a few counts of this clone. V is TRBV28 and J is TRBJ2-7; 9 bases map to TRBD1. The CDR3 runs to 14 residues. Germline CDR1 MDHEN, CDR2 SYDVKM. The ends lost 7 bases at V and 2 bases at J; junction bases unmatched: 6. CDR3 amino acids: CASNRQGGAYEQYF. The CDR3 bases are TGTGCCAGCAACCGACAGGGGGGCGCCTACGAGCAGTACTTC. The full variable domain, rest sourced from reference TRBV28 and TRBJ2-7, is DVKVTQSSRYLVKRTGEKVFLECVQDMDHENMFWYRQDPGLGLRLIYFSYDVKMKEKGDIPEGYSVSREKKERFSLILESASTNQTSMYLCASNRQGGAYEQYFGPGTRLTVT.

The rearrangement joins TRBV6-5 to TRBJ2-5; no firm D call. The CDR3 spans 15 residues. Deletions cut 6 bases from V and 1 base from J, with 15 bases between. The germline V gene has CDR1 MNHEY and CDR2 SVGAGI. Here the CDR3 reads CASSLRSTFQETQYF. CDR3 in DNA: TGTGCCAGCAGCCTACGTTCGACTTTCCAAGAGACCCAGTACTTC.

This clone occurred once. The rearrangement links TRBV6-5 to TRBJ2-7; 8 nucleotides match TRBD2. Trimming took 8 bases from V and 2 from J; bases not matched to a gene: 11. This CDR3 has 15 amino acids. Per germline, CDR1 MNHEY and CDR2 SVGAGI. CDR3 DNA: TGTGCCAGCGGCCAGGGCGCGGGAGGAACCTACGAGCAGTACTTC. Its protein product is CASGQGAGGTYEQYF.

The CDR3 loop is CASSYDRGNYGYTF. The CDR3 DNA reads as TGTGCCAGCAGTTACGACAGGGGTAACTATGGCTACACCTTC. This rearrangement joins TRBV6-5 to TRBJ1-2; 8 nucleotides line up with TRBD1. The CDR3 has 14 amino acids. The ends lost 2 bases at V and 1 base at J; junction bases unmatched: 0. CDR1 MNHEY and CDR2 SVGAGI come from the germline V gene.

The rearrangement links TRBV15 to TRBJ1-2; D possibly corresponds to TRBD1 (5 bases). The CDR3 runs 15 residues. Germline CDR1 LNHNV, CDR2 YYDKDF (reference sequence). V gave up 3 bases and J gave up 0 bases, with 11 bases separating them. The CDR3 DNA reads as TGTGCCACCAGCAGTCGGGGGATGGCTAACTATGGCTACACCTTC. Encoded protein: CATSSRGMANYGYTF.

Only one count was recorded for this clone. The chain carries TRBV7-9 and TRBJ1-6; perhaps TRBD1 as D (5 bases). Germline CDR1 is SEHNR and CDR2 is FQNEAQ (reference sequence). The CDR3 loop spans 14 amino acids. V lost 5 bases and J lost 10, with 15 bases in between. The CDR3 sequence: CASSAGTEGSPLHF. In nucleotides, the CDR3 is TGTGCCAGCAGCGCGGGGACTGAGGGGTCACCCCTCCACTTT.